A selection of T cell receptor beta chains follows, all from one sample in a study of cytomegalovirus exposure and HLA in healthy donors. Clones were read by immunoSEQ multiplex PCR, and TCRdb kept only the in-frame ones, dropping some. The sample includes around 130,000 clones, around 70% of them seen just once. Input material: PBMCs. These receptor sequences come from a man under 40 in good health and CMV-seronegative. CDR3s include the opening cysteine and the closing phenylalanine or tryptophan. The order of the fields is V gene, D gene, J gene, clone size, CDR3 length, CDR3 protein, CDR3 DNA. D genes are given only for firm matches. Some rows have no size entry. The others give once, few or many, or a class for an expanded clone.

TRBV5-1,NA,TRBJ2-2,few,16,CASSLGAASPTGELFF,TGCGCCAGCAGCTTGGGAGCGGCCAGCCCCACCGGGGAGCTGTTTTTT
TRBV6-5,NA,TRBJ2-1,NA,13,CASRGVVYNEQFF,TGTGCCAGCAGAGGAGTCGTATACAATGAGCAGTTCTTC
TRBV10-3,TRBD1,TRBJ2-7,NA,13,CATGTGDTYEQYF,TGTGCCACCGGGACAGGTGACACCTACGAGCAGTACTTC
TRBV10-3,NA,TRBJ1-1,NA,14,CAIRSTGEGTEAFF,TGTGCCATCAGATCGACGGGCGAGGGCACTGAAGCTTTCTTT
TRBV6-5,NA,TRBJ2-5,few,11,CASTGRETQYF,TGTGCCAGCACGGGTCGAGAGACCCAGTACTTC
TRBV19,NA,TRBJ1-4,few,12,CASSLQGEKLFF,TGTGCCAGTAGTCTCCAGGGTGAAAAACTGTTTTTT
TRBV7-2,TRBD1,TRBJ2-1,NA,13,CASSRQGGGEQFF,TGTGCCAGCAGCAGGCAAGGGGGCGGTGAGCAGTTCTTC
TRBV5-6,NA,TRBJ2-7,NA,12,CASSLGAYEQYF,TGTGCCAGCAGCCTAGGTGCCTACGAGCAGTACTTC
TRBV29-1,TRBD1,TRBJ2-1,NA,15,CSVPSRGSSYNEQFF,TGCAGCGTCCCTTCCAGGGGGAGCTCCTACAATGAGCAGTTCTTC
TRBV11-2,NA,TRBJ2-1,NA,15,CASSLTTPDYNEQFF,TGTGCCAGCAGCTTAACTACGCCCGACTACAATGAGCAGTTCTTC
TRBV7-9,NA,TRBJ2-5,NA,13,CASSLEAGKIQYF,TGTGCCAGCAGCTTAGAGGCAGGGAAAATCCAGTACTTC
TRBV27,TRBD1,TRBJ1-5,NA,15,CASGLTTGGNQPQHF,TGTGCCAGCGGATTGACGACAGGGGGCAATCAGCCCCAGCATTTT
TRBV30,NA,TRBJ2-3,NA,15,CAWSEGGVRSGTQYF,TGTGCCTGGAGTGAGGGGGGGGTGCGGTCAGGTACGCAGTATTTT
TRBV14,TRBD2,TRBJ2-3,NA,14,CASSQLTSGDTQYF,TGTGCCAGCAGCCAATTAACTAGCGGGGATACGCAGTATTTT
TRBV10-1,TRBD1,TRBJ2-7,NA,11,CARDRGYEQYF,TGCGCCAGGGACAGGGGCTACGAGCAGTACTTC
TRBV28,NA,TRBJ1-1,NA,16,CASREGIWSVNTEAFF,TGTGCCAGCAGGGAGGGGATCTGGTCGGTGAACACTGAAGCTTTCTTT
TRBV30,NA,TRBJ1-2,NA,12,CAWSNSGGGYTF,TGTGCCTGGAGTAACTCGGGGGGTGGCTACACCTTC
TRBV28,NA,TRBJ2-5,few,13,CASSISGRETQYF,TGTGCCAGCAGTATTAGCGGACGGGAGACCCAGTACTTC
TRBV28,TRBD1,TRBJ1-4,many,16,CASSLLGQGRSEKLFF,TGTGCCAGCAGTTTACTAGGACAGGGAAGATCTGAAAAACTGTTTTTT
TRBV6-5,NA,TRBJ1-1,NA,16,CASSYLSQGTHTEAFF,TGTGCCAGCAGTTACCTATCTCAGGGGACCCACACTGAAGCTTTCTTT
TRBV9,NA,TRBJ2-2,once,14,CASSSGEVGGELFF,TGTGCCAGCAGCTCGGGGGAGGTGGGCGGGGAGCTGTTTTTT
TRBV7-6,NA,TRBJ2-3,many,12,CASSLDRDTQYF,TGTGCCAGCAGCTTAGACCGGGATACGCAGTATTTT
TRBV19,NA,TRBJ1-1,NA,13,CASIGNYNTEAFF,TGTGCCAGTATAGGAAACTATAACACTGAAGCTTTCTTT
TRBV9,TRBD2,TRBJ2-1,NA,15,CASSPRGLADNEQFF,TGTGCCAGCAGCCCCAGAGGGCTAGCGGACAATGAGCAGTTCTTC
TRBV10-3,NA,TRBJ1-6,NA,14,CAISERTVNSPLHF,TGTGCCATCAGTGAAAGGACAGTCAATTCACCCCTCCACTTT
TRBV9,NA,TRBJ1-6,NA,15,CASSVGDRGLQPLHF,TGTGCCAGCAGCGTAGGGGATAGAGGGTTGCAACCCCTCCACTTT
TRBV30,NA,TRBJ1-4,NA,13,CAWSVRGYEKLFF,TGTGCCTGGAGTGTTAGGGGTTATGAAAAACTGTTTTTT